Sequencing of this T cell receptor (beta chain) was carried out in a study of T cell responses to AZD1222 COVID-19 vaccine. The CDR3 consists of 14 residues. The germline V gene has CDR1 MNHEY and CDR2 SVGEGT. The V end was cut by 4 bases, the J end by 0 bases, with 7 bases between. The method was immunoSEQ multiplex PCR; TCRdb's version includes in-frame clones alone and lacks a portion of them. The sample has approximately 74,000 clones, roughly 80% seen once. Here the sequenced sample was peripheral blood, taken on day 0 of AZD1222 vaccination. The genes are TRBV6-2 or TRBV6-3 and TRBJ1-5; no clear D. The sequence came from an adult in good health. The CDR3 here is CASSSRNSNQPQHF. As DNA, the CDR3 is TGTGCCAGCAGTTCAAGAAATAGCAATCAGCCCCAGCATTTT.